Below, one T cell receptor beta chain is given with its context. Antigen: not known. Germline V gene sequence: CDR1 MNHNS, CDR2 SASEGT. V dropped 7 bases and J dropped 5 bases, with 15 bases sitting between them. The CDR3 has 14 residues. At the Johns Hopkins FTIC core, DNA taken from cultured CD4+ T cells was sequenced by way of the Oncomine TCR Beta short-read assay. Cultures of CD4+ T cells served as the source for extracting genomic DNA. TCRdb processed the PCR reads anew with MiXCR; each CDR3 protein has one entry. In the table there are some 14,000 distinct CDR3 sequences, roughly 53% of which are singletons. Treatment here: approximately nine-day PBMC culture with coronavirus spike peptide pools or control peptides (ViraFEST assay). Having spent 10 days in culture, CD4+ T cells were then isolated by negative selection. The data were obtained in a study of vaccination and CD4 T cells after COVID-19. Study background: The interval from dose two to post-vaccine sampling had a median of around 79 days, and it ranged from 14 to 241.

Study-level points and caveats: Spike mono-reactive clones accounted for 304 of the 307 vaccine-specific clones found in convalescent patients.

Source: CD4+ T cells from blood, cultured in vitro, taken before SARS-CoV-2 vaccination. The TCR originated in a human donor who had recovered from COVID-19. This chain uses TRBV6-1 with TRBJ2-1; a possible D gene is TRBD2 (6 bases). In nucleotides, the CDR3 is TGTGCCAGCACCCGATTACGGGGGAACAATGAGCAGTTCTTC. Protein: CASTRLRGNNEQFF.